This T cell receptor (beta chain) was found in a study of CD8 T cells in Susac syndrome. Reverse transcription of roughly 0.5 to 1 ug RNA used random hexamers. MiXCR, applied by TCRdb to the immunoSEQ multiplex PCR reads, yields one record per CDR3 protein. The table has some 200,000 distinct CDR3 sequences, 80% to 95% seen once; the top ten hold roughly 0.13%. About this clonotype itself: Its cognate antigen is unknown.

From blood CD8+ and CD4+ T cells, the TCR beta chain was sequenced. The multiple sclerosis control cohort comprised treatment-naive individuals presenting with stable or active relapsing-remitting disease. Through negative isolation, CD4+ and CD8+ T cells were obtained, while TEMRA cells were enriched using FACS. Study-wide results and caveats: An acknowledgment was made by the study that its TCR sequencing and HLA analysis involved relatively few individuals.

Per the germline V gene, CDR1 is SGHDN and CDR2 is FVKESK. This CDR3 has 14 residues. Losses at the gene ends were 8 bases for V and 2 bases for J; bases not matched to a gene: 8. This sequence originates from a human donor with multiple sclerosis. This chain connects TRBV14 to TRBJ2-5; 7 nucleotides align to TRBD2. Source material: CD8+ T cells from PBMCs. DNA of the CDR3: TGTGCCAGCGGGGGGGGTGGATTGCAAGAGACCCAGTACTTC. Translating it yields CASGGGGLQETQYF. Complete variable domain (other parts from reference TRBV14 and TRBJ2-5): EAGVTQFPSHSVIEKGQTVTLRCDPISGHDNLYWYRRVMGKEIKFLLHFVKESKQDESGMPNNRFLAERTGGTYSTLKVQPAELEDSGVYFCASGGGGLQETQYFGPGTRLLVL.